This T cell receptor (beta chain) was recorded in a study of regulatory T cells in long-lasting Graves disease. As to time point: newly diagnosed GD, antithyroid drugs for less than 3 months. RNA extracted from PBMCs served as the sequencing template. Relying on iRepertoire HTBI primers and Arm-PCR of CDR3 regions, the team built TCR beta libraries. TCRdb re-analysed the multiplex PCR reads in MiXCR, keeping a single row per CDR3 protein. The sample yields some 490,000 distinct CDR3 sequences, around 12% seen once. These data were also reused for a study on T cells in Graves' hyperthyroidism and ophthalmopathy. That investigation notes: An absence of ophthalmopathy progression within 18 months meant stable Graves' hyperthyroidism.

This clonotype originated in a woman aged 25 to 39 with Graves disease. The sample in question was peripheral blood mononuclear cells (PBMCs), obtained at new diagnosis, from a patient treated with antithyroid drugs.

CDR3 residues: CASSLSQEGTQYF. The CDR3 nucleotides are TGCGCCAGCAGCTTGTCCCAGGAAGGGACCCAGTACTTC. The V and J genes are TRBV5-1 and TRBJ2-5; no firm D call. Trimming removed 1 base at V and 7 bases at J, with 11 bases between. Germline CDR1 SGHRS, CDR2 YFSETQ. The CDR3 is 13 amino acids.